The T cell receptor (beta chain) under discussion was sequenced for a study of cytotoxic CD8 clonotypes in ibrutinib-treated CLL. This CDR3 contains 11 residues. Trimming stripped 4 bases from V and 4 bases from J, with 7 bases between. Germline CDR1 DFQATT, CDR2 SNEGSKA (reference sequence). This clone was counted many times. Some clones are missing from TCRdb's copy, which holds only in-frame ones; the method was immunoSEQ multiplex PCR. The table lists fewer than 90,000 clones, approximately 71% of them singletons, with around 5.7% in the top ten. The sample was PBMCs, taken after 12 months of ibrutinib treatment. V usage is TRBV20-1 and J usage is TRBJ2-5; the D gene is possibly TRBD1 (6 bases). The source is a human donor with chronic lymphocytic leukemia. CDR3: CSAKGVETQYF. The CDR3, as DNA: TGCAGTGCTAAGGGGGTAGAGACCCAGTACTTC.